The rows below give T cell receptor beta chains drawn from one sample of a study of blood T cells in healthy people across ages. Each CDR3 protein is one row after TCRdb ran MiXCR on the 5' RACE reads. The sample comprises 1.8 million or so distinct CDR3 sequences, 39% of which are singletons, and 23% rests with the top ten. The sequenced material came from blood. The receptors stem from a human donor in good health. Each CDR3 is given with its conserved first and last residue. The D gene is left open where the match is weak. Clone size is shown for a subset of rows, as once, few, many or a class of expanded clone.

CDR3 protein: CAITTGTGTGEQYF; CDR3 DNA: TGTGCCATCACTACCGGGACAGGGACGGGCGAGCAGTATTTT; J gene: TRBJ2-3; V gene: TRBV10-3; D gene: TRBD1; clone size: NA
CDR3 protein: CASSEQGEGTEAFF; CDR3 DNA: TGTGCCAGCAGTGAACAGGGAGAGGGCACTGAAGCTTTCTTT; J gene: TRBJ1-1; V gene: TRBV6-1; D gene: NA; clone size: NA
CDR3 protein: CASSQGWLPGLTYQETQYF; CDR3 DNA: TGTGCCAGCAGCCAAGGATGGCTTCCGGGACTCACGTACCAAGAGACCCAGTACTTC; J gene: TRBJ2-5; V gene: TRBV14; D gene: NA; clone size: NA
CDR3 protein: CASSQGSQGDTEAFF; CDR3 DNA: TGTGCCAGCAGCCAAGGGTCCCAGGGGGACACTGAAGCTTTCTTT; J gene: TRBJ1-1; V gene: TRBV3-1; D gene: TRBD1; clone size: NA
CDR3 protein: CASSQASAETQYF; CDR3 DNA: TGTGCCAGCAGCCAAGCTTCTGCGGAGACCCAGTACTTC; J gene: TRBJ2-5; V gene: TRBV3-1; D gene: NA; clone size: NA
CDR3 protein: CATSRESRGQGGYTF; CDR3 DNA: TGTGCCACCAGCAGAGAAAGCAGGGGGCAGGGTGGCTACACCTTC; J gene: TRBJ1-2; V gene: TRBV15; D gene: TRBD1; clone size: NA
CDR3 protein: CASSLFDYEQYF; CDR3 DNA: TGTGCCAGCAGCTTGTTTGACTACGAGCAGTACTTC; J gene: TRBJ2-7; V gene: TRBV5-4; D gene: NA; clone size: few
CDR3 protein: CASSLQWLVETQYF; CDR3 DNA: TGCGCCAGCAGCTTGCAGTGGTTGGTGGAGACCCAGTACTTC; J gene: TRBJ2-5; V gene: TRBV5-1; D gene: NA; clone size: NA
CDR3 protein: CSAARAGGYNEQFF; CDR3 DNA: TGCAGTGCTGCGCGCGCGGGGGGATACAATGAGCAGTTCTTC; J gene: TRBJ2-1; V gene: TRBV20-1; D gene: TRBD2; clone size: NA
CDR3 protein: CASSFGAGGNYEQYF; CDR3 DNA: TGTGCCAGCAGCTTTGGGGCAGGGGGGAACTACGAGCAGTACTTC; J gene: TRBJ2-7; V gene: TRBV5-6; D gene: NA; clone size: NA
CDR3 protein: CASSQSFIYGYTF; CDR3 DNA: TGTGCCAGCAGCCAATCCTTTATCTACGGCTACACCTTC; J gene: TRBJ1-2; V gene: TRBV12-3/TRBV12-4; D gene: NA; clone size: NA
CDR3 protein: CATSDLDTRGSDTQYF; CDR3 DNA: TGTGCCACCAGTGATCTAGACACCAGAGGATCGGATACGCAGTATTTT; J gene: TRBJ2-3; V gene: TRBV24-1; D gene: NA; clone size: NA
CDR3 protein: CASSQGSGYEQFF; CDR3 DNA: TGCGCCAGCAGCCAAGGGTCTGGGTATGAGCAGTTCTTC; J gene: TRBJ2-1; V gene: TRBV4-1; D gene: NA; clone size: many